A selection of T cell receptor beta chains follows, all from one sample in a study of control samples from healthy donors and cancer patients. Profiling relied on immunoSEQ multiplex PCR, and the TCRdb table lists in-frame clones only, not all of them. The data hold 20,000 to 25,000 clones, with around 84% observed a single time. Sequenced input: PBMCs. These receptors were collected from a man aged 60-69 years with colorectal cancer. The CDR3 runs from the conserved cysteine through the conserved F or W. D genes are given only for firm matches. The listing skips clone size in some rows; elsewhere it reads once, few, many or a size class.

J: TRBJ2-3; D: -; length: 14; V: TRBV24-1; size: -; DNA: TGTGCCACCAGGCCAGGGATATACACAGATACGCAGTATTTT; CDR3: CATRPGIYTDTQYF
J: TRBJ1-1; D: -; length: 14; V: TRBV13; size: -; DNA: TGTGCCAGCAGCAGCCGGGACTGGAACACTGAAGCTTTCTTT; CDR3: CASSSRDWNTEAFF
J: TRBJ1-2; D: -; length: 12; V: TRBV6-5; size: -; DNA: TGTGCCAGCAGTTACGGAGATACGGGCTACACCTTC; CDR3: CASSYGDTGYTF
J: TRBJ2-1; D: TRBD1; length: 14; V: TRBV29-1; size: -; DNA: TGCAGCGTCGCGGGACAGGTTGGCTACAATGAGCAGTTCTTC; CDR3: CSVAGQVGYNEQFF
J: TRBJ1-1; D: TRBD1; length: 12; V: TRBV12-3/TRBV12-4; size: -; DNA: TGTGCCAGCAGTAGACAGGGGATGGAAGCTTTCTTT; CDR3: CASSRQGMEAFF
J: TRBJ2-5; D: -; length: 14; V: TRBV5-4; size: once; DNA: TGTGCCAGCAGCTGGGGACAAGGGCAAGAGACCCAGTACTTC; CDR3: CASSWGQGQETQYF
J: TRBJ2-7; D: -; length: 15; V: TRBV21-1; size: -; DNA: TGTGCCAGCAGCAAAGCTAGCGGGGGGGCCTACGAGCAGTACTTC; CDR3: CASSKASGGAYEQYF
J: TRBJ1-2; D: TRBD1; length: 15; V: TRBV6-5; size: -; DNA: TGTGCCAGCAGTCCAGGGACAGGGCGGAACTATGGCTACACCTTC; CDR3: CASSPGTGRNYGYTF
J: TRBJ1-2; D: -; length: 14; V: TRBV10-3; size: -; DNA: TGTGCCATCACCTGGGACGAACCTGGCTATGGCTACACCTTC; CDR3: CAITWDEPGYGYTF
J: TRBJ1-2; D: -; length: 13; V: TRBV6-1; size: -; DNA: TGTGCCAGCAGTGAAAAGGGGGGCTATGGCTACACCTTC; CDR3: CASSEKGGYGYTF
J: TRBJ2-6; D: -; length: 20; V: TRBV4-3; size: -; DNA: TGCGCCAGCAGCCAAGATTTTGCGAGCGGGTCCTACTCTGGGGCCAACGTCCTGACTTTC; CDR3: CASSQDFASGSYSGANVLTF
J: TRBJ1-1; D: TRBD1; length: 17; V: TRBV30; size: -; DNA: TGTGCCTGGCATCGAACCGGGACAGGGGGCAGAATGACTGAAGCTTTCTTT; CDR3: CAWHRTGTGGRMTEAFF
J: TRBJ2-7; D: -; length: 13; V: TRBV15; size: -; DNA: TGTGCCACCAGCAGAGATTTCGCAGGGTTTCGGTACTTC; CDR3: CATSRDFAGFRYF
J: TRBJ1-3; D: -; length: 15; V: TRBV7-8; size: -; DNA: TGTGCCAGCAGTCTGCTTTCGGCCTCTGGAAACACCATATATTTT; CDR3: CASSLLSASGNTIYF
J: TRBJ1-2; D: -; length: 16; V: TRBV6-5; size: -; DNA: TGTGCCAGCAGTTATCGAGACAGCCCTTTTAACTATGGCTACACCTTC; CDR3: CASSYRDSPFNYGYTF
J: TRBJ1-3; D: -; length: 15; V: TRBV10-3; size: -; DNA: TGTGCCATCAGTGGATGGACGGGGGGTGGAAACACCATATATTTT; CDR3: CAISGWTGGGNTIYF
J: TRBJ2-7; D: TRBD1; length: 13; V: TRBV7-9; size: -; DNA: TGTGCCAGCAGCACCCTGACAGGGGGCGAGCAGTACTTC; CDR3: CASSTLTGGEQYF
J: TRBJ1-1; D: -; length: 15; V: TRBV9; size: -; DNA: TGTGCCAGCAGCGCGTTTTCTACCGGGAACACTGAAGCTTTCTTT; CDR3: CASSAFSTGNTEAFF
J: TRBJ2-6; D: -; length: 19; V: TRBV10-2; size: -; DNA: TGCGCCAGCAGTGAGTCGTTGGGGGGCGCAAGGTCCGGGGCCAACGTCCTGACTTTC; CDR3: CASSESLGGARSGANVLTF
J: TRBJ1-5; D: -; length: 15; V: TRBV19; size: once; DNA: TGTGCCAGTAGGGGGACGGACAGAGGTAATCAGCCCCAGCATTTT; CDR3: CASRGTDRGNQPQHF
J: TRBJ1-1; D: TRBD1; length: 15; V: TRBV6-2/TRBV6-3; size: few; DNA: TGTGCCAGCAGTTTCCGAGGGGGCCGGAACACTGAAGCTTTCTTT; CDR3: CASSFRGGRNTEAFF
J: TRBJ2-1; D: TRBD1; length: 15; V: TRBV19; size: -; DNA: TGTGCCAGTACCTCCAGGACAGGGGATTACAATGAGCAGTTCTTC; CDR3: CASTSRTGDYNEQFF
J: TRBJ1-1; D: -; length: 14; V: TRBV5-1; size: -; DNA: TGCGCCAGCAGCTGGGGGTCCACGGACACTGAAGCTTTCTTT; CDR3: CASSWGSTDTEAFF
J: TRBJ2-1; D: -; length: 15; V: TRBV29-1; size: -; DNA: TGCAGCGTTTTTCTACAGGGTGACCTTCATTCAGAGCAGTTCTTC; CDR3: CSVFLQGDLHSEQFF
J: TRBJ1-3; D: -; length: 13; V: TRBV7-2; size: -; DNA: TGTGCCAGCAGCCCGGGGCTGCGAAACACCATATATTTT; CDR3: CASSPGLRNTIYF
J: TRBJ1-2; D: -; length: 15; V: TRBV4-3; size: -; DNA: TGCGCCAGCAGCCAAGGCTTGGGTGGGACGAGCGGCTACACCTTC; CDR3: CASSQGLGGTSGYTF
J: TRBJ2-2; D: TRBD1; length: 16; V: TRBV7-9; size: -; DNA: TGTGCCAGCAGCTTAAGGACAGGGGCGGGGACCGGGGAGCTGTTTTTT; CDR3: CASSLRTGAGTGELFF
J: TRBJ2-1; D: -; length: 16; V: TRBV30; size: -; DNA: TGTGCCTGGAGAAGAGAACGGGGGGCCTCCTACAATGAGCAGTTCTTC; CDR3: CAWRRERGASYNEQFF
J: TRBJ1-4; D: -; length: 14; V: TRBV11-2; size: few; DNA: TGTGCCAGCAGCTTACGACGGTCTAATGAAAAACTGTTTTTT; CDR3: CASSLRRSNEKLFF
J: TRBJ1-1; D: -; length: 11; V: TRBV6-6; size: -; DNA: TGTGCCAGCAGTTACGGGGGTGAAGCTTTCTTT; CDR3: CASSYGGEAFF
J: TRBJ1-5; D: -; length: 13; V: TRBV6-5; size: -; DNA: TGTGCCAGCATGCGGGGGGGAAATCAGCCCCAGCATTTT; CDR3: CASMRGGNQPQHF
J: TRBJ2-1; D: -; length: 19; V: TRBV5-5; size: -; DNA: TGTGCCAGCAGCTTTAGAGCGCCAGGGGAATTAAGCTCCTACAATGAGCAGTTCTTC; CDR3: CASSFRAPGELSSYNEQFF
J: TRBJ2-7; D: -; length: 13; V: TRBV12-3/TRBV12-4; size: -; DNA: TGTGCCAGCAGTTACCAGGGGACGTACGAGCAGTACTTC; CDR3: CASSYQGTYEQYF
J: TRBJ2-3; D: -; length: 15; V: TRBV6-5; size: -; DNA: TGTGCCAGCAGTCAACGAGGGATTAGCACAGATACGCAGTATTTT; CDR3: CASSQRGISTDTQYF
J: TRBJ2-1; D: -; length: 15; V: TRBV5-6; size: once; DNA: TGTGCCAGCAGCTTGTTGAGGGAATTTTACAATGAGCAGTTCTTC; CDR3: CASSLLREFYNEQFF
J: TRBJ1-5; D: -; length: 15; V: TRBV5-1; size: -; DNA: TGCGCCAGCAGCTTGGCTGGGGTAAGCAATCAGCCCCAGCATTTT; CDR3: CASSLAGVSNQPQHF
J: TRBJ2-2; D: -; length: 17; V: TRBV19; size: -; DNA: TGTGCCAGTAGCACGAGACAGAGAAAGGTCGGAGCCGGGGAGCTGTTTTTT; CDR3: CASSTRQRKVGAGELFF
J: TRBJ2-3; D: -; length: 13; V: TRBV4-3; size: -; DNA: TGCGCCAGCAGCCCCGGAGTTGAGGTGGCGCAGTATTTT; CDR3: CASSPGVEVAQYF
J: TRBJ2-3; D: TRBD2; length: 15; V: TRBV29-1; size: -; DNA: TGCAGCGTTGAAGATGTGGCGGGGGAATTAGATACGCAGTATTTT; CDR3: CSVEDVAGELDTQYF
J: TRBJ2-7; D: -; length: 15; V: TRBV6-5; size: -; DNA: TGTGCCAGCAGTTACCGGTGGGCGGGACACTACGAGCAGTACTTC; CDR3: CASSYRWAGHYEQYF
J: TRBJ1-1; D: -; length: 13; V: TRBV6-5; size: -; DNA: TGTGCCAGCACCGCAGGTCAGGGGTTAGGAGCTTTCTTT; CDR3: CASTAGQGLGAFF
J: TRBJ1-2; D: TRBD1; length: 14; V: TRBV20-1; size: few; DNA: TGCAGTGCTAGTTTAGGAGGGGGCGCGTTTGGCTACACCTTC; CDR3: CSASLGGGAFGYTF
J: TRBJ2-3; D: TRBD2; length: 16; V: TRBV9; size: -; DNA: TGTGCCAGCAGCGTAGGACTAGCGGGGGGCACAGATACGCAGTATTTT; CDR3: CASSVGLAGGTDTQYF
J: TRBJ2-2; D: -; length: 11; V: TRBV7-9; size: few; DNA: TGTGCCATCGCGGGCACCGGGGAGCTGTTTTTT; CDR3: CAIAGTGELFF
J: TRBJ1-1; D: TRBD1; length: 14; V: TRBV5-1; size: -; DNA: TGCGCCAGCAGCAGGGACAGCCCGGGCACTGAAGCTTTCTTT; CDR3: CASSRDSPGTEAFF
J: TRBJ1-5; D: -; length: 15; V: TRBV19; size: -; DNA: TGTGCCAGTAGTATAAGGGACATCTCCAATCAGCCCCAGCATTTT; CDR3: CASSIRDISNQPQHF
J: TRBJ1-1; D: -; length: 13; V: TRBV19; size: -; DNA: TGTGCCAGTAGCGTGACAGAGGACACTGAAGCTTTCTTT; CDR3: CASSVTEDTEAFF
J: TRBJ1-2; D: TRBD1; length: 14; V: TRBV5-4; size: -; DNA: TGTGCCAGCACCCAAGGACAGGGGGACTCTGGCTACACCTTC; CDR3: CASTQGQGDSGYTF
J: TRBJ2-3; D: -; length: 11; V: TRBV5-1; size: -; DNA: TGCGCCAGCAGCTTAAAAGATACGCAGTATTTT; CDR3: CASSLKDTQYF
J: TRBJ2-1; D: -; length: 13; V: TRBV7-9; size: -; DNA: TGTGCCAGCAGCCCGACAGCTTACAATGAGCAGTTCTTC; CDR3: CASSPTAYNEQFF